Below, 23 T cell receptor beta chains from the same sample are listed, as sequenced in a study of blood T cell repertoires in COVID-19. Assay used: immunoSEQ multiplex PCR; TCRdb lists only in-frame clones, some missing. The sample lists some 7,000 clones; about 85% were seen once. Input material: peripheral blood. These receptors came from a human donor in a cohort sampled during active COVID-19.

The V gene is TRBV4-3, the J gene TRBJ1-3; D remains ambiguous. V shed 0 bases and J shed 3 bases, with 18 bases lying between them. The CDR3 length is 18 residues. Germline V gene sequence: CDR1 LGHNA, CDR2 YSLEER. CDR3 amino acids: CASSQERQASLNGNTIYF. The CDR3 nucleotides read TGCGCCAGCAGCCAAGAGCGTCAGGCTTCCTTAAATGGAAACACCATATATTTT.

V usage is TRBV7-9 and J usage is TRBJ1-2; D is perhaps TRBD1 (5 bases). V lost 3 bases to trimming and J lost 6 bases, with 20 bases between them. Per the germline V gene, CDR1 is SEHNR and CDR2 is FQNEAQ (reference sequence). This CDR3 has 16 amino acids. Written as DNA, the CDR3 is TGTGCCAGCAGCTTCCTTCAAAGATGGAGGGGCGATGGCTACACCTTC. Amino acids: CASSFLQRWRGDGYTF.

The V call is TRBV18, the J call TRBJ1-2, with TRBD1 identical over 7 bases. The CDR3 length is 15 residues. CDR1 is KGHSH and CDR2 is LQKENI in the germline V gene. Losses at the gene ends were 3 bases for V and 8 bases for J; bases not matched to a gene: 12. In DNA, the CDR3 is TGTGCCAGCTCACCCTCTACCGGACAGGACCTGGGCTACACCTTC. Protein sequence: CASSPSTGQDLGYTF.

V usage is TRBV19 and J usage is TRBJ1-2; TRBD1 might be the D (6 bases). The CDR3 loop spans 15 amino acids. V dropped 5 bases and J dropped 3 bases, with 16 bases sitting between them. The V gene's germline CDR1 is LNHDA and CDR2 SQIVND (reference sequence). The CDR3 nucleotides are TGTGCCAGTAGTTCCTTCGGGGACAATGACTATGGCTACACCTTC. Protein product: CASSSFGDNDYGYTF.

In its sample, this clone was seen a few times. The rearrangement links TRBV7-2 to TRBJ1-2; unclear D gene. Trimming removed 0 bases at V and 5 bases at J, with 10 bases between. Germline CDR1 reads SGHTA; CDR2 reads FQGNSA. The CDR3 contains 14 residues. This chain's CDR3 is CASSLARPEYGYTF. CDR3 sequence (DNA): TGTGCCAGCAGCTTAGCGCGGCCCGAGTATGGCTACACCTTC.

The chain employs TRBV5-6 and TRBJ1-2; no firm D call. Trimming shortened V by 0 bases and J by 2 bases, and 8 bases separated the two germline ends. In germline, CDR1 is SGHDT, CDR2 YYEEEE. The CDR3 is made up of 14 amino acids. CDR3 DNA sequence: TGTGCCAGCAGCTTGGGAGGAGGGAACTATGGCTACACCTTC. This gives the protein CASSLGGGNYGYTF.

The chain recombines TRBV12-5 with TRBJ2-5, with 8 positions matching TRBD2. V shed 0 bases, J shed 1 base, and the junction held 7 bases outside the gene matches. This CDR3 spans 17 amino acids. CDR1 and CDR2 from the germline V gene are LGHNT and FRNRAP. CDR3 protein: CASGLVFSGRGQETQYF. CDR3 in DNA: TGTGCTAGTGGTTTGGTATTTTCCGGGAGGGGCCAAGAGACCCAGTACTTC.

The chain is built from TRBV9 and TRBJ1-4, with D uncertain. The CDR3 is 14 residues long. Germline CDR1 reads SGDLS; CDR2 reads YYNGEE. The V gene lost 4 bases and the J gene lost 6 bases, with 13 bases spanning the gap. In DNA, the CDR3 is TGTGCCAGCAGCCCACGAGGGTCGGATGAAAAACTGTTTTTT. This codes for CASSPRGSDEKLFF.

The CDR3 coding sequence is TGTGCCAGCAGTTACCCGGGACAGGGGTCTGAAGCTTTCTTT. The encoded protein is CASSYPGQGSEAFF. The chain recombines TRBV6-6 with TRBJ1-1, with 10 positions matching TRBD1. CDR1 is MNHNY and CDR2 is SVGAGI in the germline V gene (reference sequence). This CDR3 contains 14 residues. The junction had 3 bases not matched to a gene; V was cut back by 2 bases and J by 6 bases.

V and J are TRBV6-1 and TRBJ1-5; no clear D. The CDR3 consists of 14 residues. V was trimmed by 1 base and J by 4 bases, leaving 8 bases between them. CDR1 MNHNS and CDR2 SASEGT come from the germline V gene. CDR3 bases: TGTGCCAGCAGTGAAGGGCAGGAAAATCAGCCCCAGCATTTT. Its translation: CASSEGQENQPQHF.

The chain combines TRBV5-1 with TRBJ2-7; D possibly corresponds to TRBD2 (7 bases). The length of the CDR3 is 15 residues. V shed 0 bases and J shed 3 bases, with 13 bases lying between them. CDR1 SGHRS and CDR2 YFSETQ come from the germline V gene. CDR3 DNA: TGCGCCAGCAGCTTGGTACAGGGAGGGAACTACGAGCAGTACTTC. It specifies CASSLVQGGNYEQYF. Looking up the rest from reference TRBV5-1 and TRBJ2-7 gives the full variable domain: KAGVTQTPRYLIKTRGQQVTLSCSPISGHRSVSWYQQTPGQGLQFLFEYFSETQRNKGNFPGRFSGRQFSNSRSEMNVSTLELGDSALYLCASSLVQGGNYEQYFGPGTRLTVT.

J is TRBJ2-1 and V is TRBV3-1 (or the pseudogene TRBV3-2); TRBD2 aligns across 10 bases. Germline V gene sequence: CDR1 LGHDT, CDR2 YNNKEL (reference sequence). V shed 0 bases and J 6 bases; nucleotides not matched to a gene: 14. The CDR3 extends over 19 amino acids. The CDR3 nucleotides are TGTGCCAGCAGCCAAGATATCTGGAAGCGGGGGGGCCTCAGCAATGAGCAGTTCTTC. It specifies CASSQDIWKRGGLSNEQFF.

The CDR3 sequence is CASSHDGRENEKLFF. CDR3 sequence (DNA): TGTGCCAGCAGCCACGACGGACGGGAGAATGAAAAACTGTTTTTT. This chain joins TRBV7-2 and TRBJ1-4, with unresolved D. V dropped 5 bases and J dropped 5 bases, with 15 bases sitting between them. Germline V gene data show CDR1 as SGHTA and CDR2 as FQGNSA. This CDR3 contains 15 residues.

DNA for the CDR3: TGCGCCAGCAGCCTAGGACAGGGGTCTTTACTTAGCACAGATACGCAGTATTTT. Its protein product is CASSLGQGSLLSTDTQYF. This chain uses TRBV5-1 with TRBJ2-3, with 9 bases fitting TRBD1. With V trimmed by 4 bases and J by 0 bases, 12 bases remained unmatched. CDR3 length equals 18 residues. Germline assignment: CDR1 SGHRS and CDR2 YFSETQ.

This clone has just one count. The chain joins TRBV6-1 to TRBJ2-3; TRBD2 is a possible D gene (7 bases). The CDR3 spans 16 residues. Germline V gene lookup returns CDR1 MNHNS and CDR2 SASEGT. V was pared by 3 bases and J by 3 bases, with 16 bases between. The CDR3 sequence: CASSEVGGGQTDTQYF. CDR3 DNA: TGTGCCAGCAGTGAGGTTGGGGGGGGGCAGACAGATACGCAGTATTTT.

The gene calls are TRBV6-5 and TRBJ1-2; 7 positions agree with TRBD1. Germline V gene data show CDR1 as MNHEY and CDR2 as SVGAGI. Trimming took 2 bases from V and 8 from J; bases not matched to a gene: 2. The CDR3 length is 12 residues. The CDR3 DNA is TGTGCCAGCAGTTACCAGGGGGGAGGCTACACCTTC. It yields the protein CASSYQGGGYTF.

The gene calls are TRBV7-6 and TRBJ2-1; D remains unclear. This CDR3 comprises 11 residues. In germline, CDR1 is SGHVS, CDR2 FNYEAQ. V lost 2 bases, J lost 7 bases, and 3 bases lay in between. The CDR3 is CASSLSNEQFF. CDR3 coding DNA: TGTGCCAGCAGCTTATCGAATGAGCAGTTCTTC.

The rearrangement uses TRBV11-2 and TRBJ2-2; D remains ambiguous. The V gene lost 5 bases and the J gene lost 4 bases, with 14 bases spanning the gap. Germline CDR1 reads SGHAT; CDR2 reads FQNNGV. The CDR3 totals 15 residues. For the CDR3, the DNA is TGTGCCAGCAGCACCCCCGGTGGTGTCACCGGGGAGCTGTTTTTT. Encoded protein: CASSTPGGVTGELFF. Complete variable domain (other parts from reference TRBV11-2 and TRBJ2-2): EAGVAQSPRYKIIEKRQSVAFWCNPISGHATLYWYQQILGQGPKLLIQFQNNGVVDDSQLPKDRFSAERLKGVDSTLKIQPAKLEDSAVYLCASSTPGGVTGELFFGEGSRLTVL.

This CDR3 is CAISVGSQETQYF. The CDR3 coding sequence is TGTGCCATCAGTGTGGGCAGTCAAGAGACCCAGTACTTC. This chain links TRBV10-3 with TRBJ2-5; D not certain. The V gene's germline CDR1 is ENHRY and CDR2 SYGVKD. V was cut by 4 bases and J by 2 bases, with 8 bases left in between. The CDR3 sequence is 13 residues long.

This sequence joins TRBV6-1 and TRBJ2-1, with unresolved D. Germline V gene data show CDR1 as MNHNS and CDR2 as SASEGT. Trimming left V 3 bases short and J 3 bases short, with 9 bases between. The CDR3 length is 14 residues. The DNA for the CDR3 is TGTGCCAGCAGTGATTTTACTCTCTACAATGAGCAGTTCTTC. It codes for CASSDFTLYNEQFF.

The chain is built from TRBV7-2 and TRBJ1-5; D remains ambiguous. From germline, CDR1 is SGHTA and CDR2 FQGNSA. Trimming pared 0 bases from V and 5 bases from J, leaving 5 bases between. CDR3 length: 13 residues. The CDR3 region is CASSLAPDQPQHF. The CDR3 DNA is TGTGCCAGCAGCTTAGCGCCGGATCAGCCCCAGCATTTT.

This rearrangement joins TRBV10-3 to TRBJ1-1; 9 bases line up with TRBD1. CDR3 size: 15 residues. J lost 1 base, V lost 6 bases, and 6 bases had no gene match. Germline V gives CDR1 ENHRY, CDR2 SYGVKD. The CDR3 sequence is CAISTPGQGNTEAFF. In nucleotides, the CDR3 is TGTGCCATCAGCACGCCGGGACAGGGGAACACTGAAGCTTTCTTT.

This chain uses TRBV4-1 with TRBJ1-6; 7 positions match TRBD1. Germline values: CDR1 MGHRA, CDR2 YSYEKL. Losses at the gene ends were 4 bases for V and 8 bases for J; bases not matched to a gene: 14. This CDR3 has 17 amino acids. The CDR3, as DNA: TGCGCCAGCAGCCCAGCCCCAGAGACAGGGAATCATTCACCCCTCCACTTT. It codes for CASSPAPETGNHSPLHF.